This T cell receptor beta chain came from a study of T-cell reconstitution after alpha-beta-depleted transplantation in children. Study observations and caveats: At around two months after transplant, the alpha-beta T cells were reportedly derived from several hundred expanded clones that came from non-depleted graft cells. For some patients, TCRbeta diversity was high at day 60 because of recipient T cells and thymic progenitors that survived.

V shed 3 bases, J shed 5 bases, and the junction held 2 bases outside the gene matches. Germline loops: CDR1 MGHDK, CDR2 SYGVNS. The CDR3 contains 13 residues. Using unique molecular identifiers, the investigators prepared the TCRbeta library. TCRdb used MiXCR to reprocess the PCR reads, holding one entry per CDR3 protein. The sample records around 490,000 distinct CDR3 sequences, more than 9.5% being singletons. Points on this clonotype: As yet, its antigen is unknown.

The gene calls are TRBV25-1 and TRBJ2-5; 8 nucleotides agree with TRBD1. The source of this sequence is a female patient between 2 and 15 years old who had a stem cell transplant for aplastic anemia, so the T cells may come from the graft donor. The source material was PBMCs, mostly from graft donor cells, sampled 180 days after TCRalphabeta/CD19-depleted stem cell transplant. DNA of the CDR3: TGTGCCAGCAGTGAGGACAGGGAGGAGACCCAGTACTTC. As protein: CASSEDREETQYF.